These 8 T cell receptor beta chains share one sample of origin, sequenced in a study of blood T cells in healthy people across ages. A second PCR, run for 7 to 11 cycles, used a sample-barcoded 5' primer plus a J-beta primer mix. MiXCR, applied by TCRdb to the 5' RACE reads, yields one record per CDR3 protein. The sample carries over 600,000 distinct CDR3 sequences, just over 55% recorded once. The sequenced sample was blood. The receptors stem from a man in his forties in good health.

V gene TRBV20-1 combines with J gene TRBJ2-5; unclear D gene. The J call may be mistaken, given a closer DNA end match to TRBJ2-7. There are 14 residues in the CDR3. From germline, CDR1 is DFQATT and CDR2 SNEGSKA (reference sequence). CDR3 nucleotide sequence: TGCAGTGCTAGAGGGCGAGCTTTTACCTACGAGCAGTACTTC. It translates to CSARGRAFTYEQYF.

This sequence joins TRBV2 and TRBJ2-2, with D maybe TRBD2 (6 bases). The CDR3 runs to 12 residues. The V and J ends lost 8 bases and 9 bases respectively, with 13 bases between them. Germline loops: CDR1 SNHLY, CDR2 FYNNEI. This chain's CDR3 is CASVGGLRELFF. DNA for the CDR3: TGTGCCAGCGTCGGAGGGCTCAGGGAGCTGTTTTTT.

Written as DNA, the CDR3 is TGCGCCAGCAGCAGCCGAACAGGGGGCGAAGTTTATGGCTACACCTTC. As protein: CASSSRTGGEVYGYTF. The chain couples TRBV5-1 to TRBJ1-2; TRBD1 aligns across 9 bases. Per the germline V gene, CDR1 is SGHRS and CDR2 is YFSETQ. V lost 4 bases, J lost 5 bases, and 12 bases stayed unmatched. This CDR3 region has 16 residues.

J is TRBJ2-1 and V is TRBV9; 7 bases match TRBD2. The length of the CDR3 is 16 residues. J gave up 6 bases and V 3 bases, and 12 bases lay outside the gene matches. CDR1 is SGDLS and CDR2 is YYNGEE in the germline V gene. The CDR3 coding sequence is TGTGCCAGCAGCGCCCACACAAGGACTAGGGGCAATGAGCAGTTCTTC. This sequence encodes CASSAHTRTRGNEQFF.

V gene TRBV11-2 combines with J gene TRBJ2-5; 7 nucleotides agree with TRBD1. Germline V gene lookup returns CDR1 SGHAT and CDR2 FQNNGV. There are 15 residues in the CDR3. J lost 4 bases, V lost 5 bases, and 10 bases had no gene match. This chain's CDR3 is CASSLDRVRGETQYF. The CDR3 coding sequence is TGTGCCAGCAGCCTCGACAGGGTGAGGGGAGAGACCCAGTACTTC.

The chain recombines TRBV12-3 or TRBV12-4 with TRBJ2-1, with D possibly matching TRBD1 (5 bases). This CDR3 is built from 12 residues. The ends were cut back, 6 bases at V and 11 bases at J, with 14 bases in the middle. CDR3 sequence (DNA): TGTGCCAGCAGCTCGAATAGGGGTAAGCAGTTCTTC. Residues: CASSSNRGKQFF.

The V and J genes are TRBV29-1 and TRBJ1-2; 7 nucleotides align to TRBD1. This CDR3 comprises 14 residues. J was trimmed by 4 bases and V by 1 base; bases with no gene match: 6. The germline CDR1 and CDR2 sequences are SQVTM and ANQGSEA. CDR3 sequence (DNA): TGCAGCGTTGAAGGACAGGGCTCCCCCTATGGCTACACCTTC. This codes for CSVEGQGSPYGYTF.

This clonotype was detected a few times. The chain combines TRBV5-1 with TRBJ2-5, with 9 bases lining up with TRBD1. V dropped 4 bases and J dropped 5; count of bases not matched to a gene: 12. In germline, CDR1 is SGHRS, CDR2 YFSETQ. The CDR3 extends over 16 amino acids. The CDR3 DNA follows: TGCGCCAGCAGCAAACTAAACAGGGGGCGCGGGGAGACCCAGTACTTC. Its translation: CASSKLNRGRGETQYF.